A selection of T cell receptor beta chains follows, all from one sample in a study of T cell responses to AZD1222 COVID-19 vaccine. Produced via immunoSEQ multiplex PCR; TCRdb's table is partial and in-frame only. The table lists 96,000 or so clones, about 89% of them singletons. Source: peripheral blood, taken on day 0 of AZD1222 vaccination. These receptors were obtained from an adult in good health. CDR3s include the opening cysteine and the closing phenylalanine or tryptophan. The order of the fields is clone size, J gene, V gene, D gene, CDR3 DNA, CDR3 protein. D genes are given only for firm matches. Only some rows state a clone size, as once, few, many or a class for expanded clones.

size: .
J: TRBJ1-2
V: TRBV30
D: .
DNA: TGTGCCTGGAGTACCAGGAGTTCGGTTGGCTACACCTTC
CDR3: CAWSTRSSVGYTF

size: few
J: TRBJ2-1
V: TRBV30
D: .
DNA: TGTGCCTGGAGTGTGACGGATAATGAGCAGTTCTTC
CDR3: CAWSVTDNEQFF

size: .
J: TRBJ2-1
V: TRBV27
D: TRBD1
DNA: TGTGCCAGCAGTTTCCGGACAGGGCACAATGAGCAGTTCTTC
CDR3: CASSFRTGHNEQFF

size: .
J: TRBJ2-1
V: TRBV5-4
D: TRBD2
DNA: TGTGCCATACGACTAGCCAATGAGCAGTTCTTC
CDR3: CAIRLANEQFF

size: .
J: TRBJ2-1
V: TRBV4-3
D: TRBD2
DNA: TGCGCCAGCAGCCCCTACACTAGCGGAGGTAATGAGCAGTTCTTC
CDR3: CASSPYTSGGNEQFF

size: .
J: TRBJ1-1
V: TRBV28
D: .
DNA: TGTGCCAGCAGTTCCAGCCGGGGGACTGAAGCTTTCTTT
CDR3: CASSSSRGTEAFF

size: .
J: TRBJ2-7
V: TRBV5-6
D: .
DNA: TGTGCCAGCAGCTCGGGACTGGAAGGTTCCTACGAGCAGTACTTC
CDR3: CASSSGLEGSYEQYF

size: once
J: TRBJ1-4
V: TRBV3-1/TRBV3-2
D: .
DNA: TGTGCCAGCAGCCAAGACCTCTCCAACAGGGCCGATAATGAAAAACTGTTTTTT
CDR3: CASSQDLSNRADNEKLFF

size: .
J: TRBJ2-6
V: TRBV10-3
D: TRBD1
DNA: TGTGCCATCAGGGAGACAGGGAGCTCTGGGGCCAACGTCCTGACTTTC
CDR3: CAIRETGSSGANVLTF

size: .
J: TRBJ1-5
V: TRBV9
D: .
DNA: TGTGCCAGCAGCGTAGGTCAGGGACCTAATCAGCCCCAGCATTTT
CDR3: CASSVGQGPNQPQHF

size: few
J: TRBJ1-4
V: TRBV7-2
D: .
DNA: TGTGCCAGCAGCTTAGTCGGCGGGAATAATGAAAAACTGTTTTTT
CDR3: CASSLVGGNNEKLFF

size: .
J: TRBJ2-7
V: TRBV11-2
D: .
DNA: TGTGCCAGCAGCCGATCCAGCATCTACGAGCAGTACTTC
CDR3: CASSRSSIYEQYF

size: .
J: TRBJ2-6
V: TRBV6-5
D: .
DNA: TGTGCCAGCAGTTATTCGGACCGCTCTGGGGCCAACGTCCTGACTTTC
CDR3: CASSYSDRSGANVLTF

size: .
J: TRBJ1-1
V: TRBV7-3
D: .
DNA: TGTGCCAGCAGCTCCGGGAGGGGTGAAGCTTTCTTT
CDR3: CASSSGRGEAFF

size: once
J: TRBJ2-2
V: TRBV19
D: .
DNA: TGTGCCACCAAAGGGGTCCAGAACACCGGGGAGCTGTTTTTT
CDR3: CATKGVQNTGELFF